The 31 T cell receptor beta chains below come from one sample, sequenced in a study of T cell responses to AZD1222 COVID-19 vaccine. This table comes from immunoSEQ multiplex PCR, and its TCRdb copy is limited to in-frame clones, with some not included. The table records around 58,000 clones, about 89% of them present only once. The starting material was peripheral blood, obtained 28 days after the second AZD1222 dose. These receptors were taken from an adult who received the AZD1222 COVID-19 vaccine.

CDR3 region: CASSLALAGETQYF. The CDR3 DNA follows: TGTGCCAGCAGCTTAGCGTTAGCGGGAGAGACCCAGTACTTC. The chain couples TRBV7-9 to TRBJ2-5; 7 bases line up with TRBD2. This CDR3 contains 14 residues. Germline loops: CDR1 SEHNR, CDR2 FQNEAQ (reference sequence). V was pared by 0 bases and J by 4 bases, with 2 bases of the junction left unmatched.

The chain combines TRBV7-2 with TRBJ2-4; D is unclear. Germline V gives CDR1 SGHTA, CDR2 FQGNSA. The ends were cut back, 2 bases at V and 0 bases at J, with 8 bases in the middle. The CDR3 contains 15 residues. In DNA form, the CDR3 reads TGTGCCAGCAGCTTACTCCAGCTAGCCAAAAACATTCAGTACTTC. The encoded protein is CASSLLQLAKNIQYF. Full variable domain (outside the CDR3, taken from reference TRBV7-2 and TRBJ2-4): GAGVSQSPSNKVTEKGKDVELRCDPISGHTALYWYRQSLGQGLEFLIYFQGNSAPDKSGLPSDRFSAERTGGSVSTLTIQRTQQEDSAVYLCASSLLQLAKNIQYFGAGTRLSVL.

The chain uses TRBV15 and TRBJ1-1; TRBD1 is a possible D gene (5 bases). Germline V gene data show CDR1 as LNHNV and CDR2 as YYDKDF (reference sequence). The CDR3 runs 13 residues. V was cut by 6 bases and J by 1 base, with 9 bases left in between. The CDR3 spells CATSRGRNTEAFF. The CDR3 nucleotides read TGTGCCACCAGTAGGGGCCGGAACACTGAAGCTTTCTTT.

CDR3 bases: TGTGCCAGCTCACCACGGGGAGTCGGTAGCAATCAGCCCCAGCATTTT. Amino acid sequence: CASSPRGVGSNQPQHF. The J gene is TRBJ1-5, the V gene TRBV18; no definite D call. Between the trimmed V and J ends, which lost 1 base and 0 bases, there was a span of 10 bases. CDR3 size: 16 residues. The germline V gene has CDR1 KGHSH and CDR2 LQKENI.

The genes are TRBV7-6 and TRBJ2-3, with TRBD1 matching 9 bases. Germline V CDR1 and CDR2: SGHVS, FNYEAQ. Germline trimming cut 6 bases from V and 3 bases from J; bases unmatched to any gene: 7. The length of the CDR3 is 15 residues. This CDR3 is CASRLTGGVTDTQYF. CDR3 bases: TGTGCCAGCAGACTCACAGGGGGCGTAACAGATACGCAGTATTTT.

This chain connects TRBV7-6 to TRBJ2-1, with 13 bases that match TRBD2. The ends lost 4 bases at V and 8 bases at J; junction bases unmatched: 5. Germline-derived CDR1 and CDR2 are SGHVS and FNYEAQ. This CDR3 has 15 amino acids. The CDR3 coding sequence is TGTGCCAGCAGCTCAGGACTAGCGGGAGTTCATGAGCAGTTCTTC. This sequence encodes CASSSGLAGVHEQFF.

This chain links TRBV11-2 with TRBJ2-5; D call uncertain. Germline assignment: CDR1 SGHAT and CDR2 FQNNGV. The CDR3 consists of 15 residues. The V end lost 5 bases, the J end lost 8 bases, and 21 bases lay between the germline ends. DNA of the CDR3: TGTGCCAGCAGCCCAGAATCCACTACCCAAGGCACCCAGTACTTC. The encoded protein is CASSPESTTQGTQYF.

This chain links TRBV30 with TRBJ1-5, with D perhaps matching TRBD1 (5 bases). CDR3 length: 14 residues. The V end lost 4 bases, the J end lost 0 bases, and 10 bases lay between the germline ends. Germline CDR1 GTSNPN, CDR2 SVGIG (reference sequence). This chain's CDR3 is CAWNKGISNQPQHF. CDR3 in DNA: TGTGCCTGGAACAAGGGGATTAGCAATCAGCCCCAGCATTTT. Full variable domain (missing parts from reference TRBV30 and TRBJ1-5): SQTIHQWPATLVQPVGSPLSLECTVEGTSNPNLYWYRQAAGRGLQLLFYSVGIGQISSEVPQNLSASRPQDRQFILSSKKLLLSDSGFYLCAWNKGISNQPQHFGDGTRLSIL.

The chain combines TRBV4-1 with TRBJ2-3; 12 bases are a match to TRBD2. The CDR3 consists of 19 residues. V shed 0 bases and J 5 bases; nucleotides not matched to a gene: 12. Germline V gives CDR1 MGHRA, CDR2 YSYEKL. The CDR3 region is CASSQERRLAGVGGDTQYF. CDR3 in DNA: TGCGCCAGCAGCCAAGAGCGGCGACTAGCGGGAGTCGGGGGAGATACGCAGTATTTT.

This chain uses TRBV25-1 with TRBJ2-5; D ambiguous. This CDR3 spans 14 amino acids. CDR1 is MGHDK and CDR2 is SYGVNS in the germline V gene. Trimming shortened V by 6 bases and J by 2 bases, and 13 bases separated the two germline ends. The CDR3 here is CASSWPAPQETQYF. As DNA, the CDR3 is TGTGCCAGCAGCTGGCCAGCGCCTCAAGAGACCCAGTACTTC.

V is TRBV20-1 and J is TRBJ1-3; D gene uncertain. The germline V and J ends were trimmed by 3 bases and 1 base, with 10 bases remaining between them. The CDR3 loop spans 14 amino acids. Germline CDR1 DFQATT, CDR2 SNEGSKA (reference sequence). CDR3 sequence: CSASGVGSGNTIYF. CDR3 DNA: TGCAGTGCTAGTGGAGTCGGGTCTGGAAACACCATATATTTT.

The chain joins TRBV4-2 to TRBJ2-3, with 7 bases fitting TRBD2. V lost 4 bases, J lost 0 bases, and 1 base stayed unmatched. The CDR3 is 14 amino acids. Germline V gene data show CDR1 as LGHNA and CDR2 as YNFKEQ. The CDR3 protein is CASSLSGSTDTQYF. The CDR3 region has the DNA TGTGCCAGCAGCCTTAGCGGGAGCACAGATACGCAGTATTTT.

V is TRBV3-1 (or the pseudogene TRBV3-2) and J is TRBJ2-7; D unresolved. V shed 1 base and J shed 0 bases, with 7 bases lying between them. This CDR3 spans 14 amino acids. CDR1 and CDR2 (germline): LGHDT, YNNKEL (reference sequence). The chain's CDR3 is CASSQGLDSYEQYF. The CDR3, as DNA: TGTGCCAGCAGCCAAGGGCTAGACTCCTACGAGCAGTACTTC.

The CDR3 coding sequence is TGCGCCAGCAGCCTCGGGGACGAGCAGTACTTC. It specifies CASSLGDEQYF. The chain carries TRBV4-3 and TRBJ2-7, with D possibly TRBD2 on 5 matching bases. The germline CDR1 and CDR2 sequences are LGHNA and YSLEER. This CDR3 has 11 residues. V was trimmed by 4 bases and J by 5 bases, leaving 6 bases between them.

The chain joins TRBV13 to TRBJ2-1; maybe TRBD2 (6 bases). The germline V gene has CDR1 PRHDT and CDR2 FYEKMQ (reference sequence). V lost 5 bases and J 9 bases, leaving 17 bases between the germline ends. The CDR3 has 14 amino acids. CDR3 DNA: TGTGCCAGCAGCCCCCCTTGGCCCGGGGGTGAGCAGTTCTTC. Protein product: CASSPPWPGGEQFF.

The rearrangement uses TRBV28 and TRBJ2-1; 8 nucleotides agree with TRBD2. Germline V gene data show CDR1 as MDHEN and CDR2 as SYDVKM. Trimming removed 3 bases from V and 9 bases from J; junction bases left unmatched: 7. The CDR3 loop spans 14 amino acids. This CDR3 reads CASSLGAGEVEQFF. DNA for the CDR3: TGTGCCAGCAGTTTGGGAGCGGGAGAGGTTGAGCAGTTCTTC. Drawing the rest from reference TRBV28 and TRBJ2-1, the complete variable domain is DVKVTQSSRYLVKRTGEKVFLECVQDMDHENMFWYRQDPGLGLRLIYFSYDVKMKEKGDIPEGYSVSREKKERFSLILESASTNQTSMYLCASSLGAGEVEQFFGPGTRLTVL.

The chain combines TRBV7-2 with TRBJ1-6, with 8 nucleotides matching TRBD1. The V gene end was trimmed by 6 bases and the J gene end by 7 bases; junction bases not matched to a gene: 8. Germline lookup yields CDR1 SGHTA and CDR2 FQGNSA. The CDR3 is 15 residues long. The CDR3 DNA follows: TGTGCCAGCAGAGACGGACAGGGAAACAATTCACCCCTCCACTTT. Protein sequence: CASRDGQGNNSPLHF. Looking up the rest from reference TRBV7-2 and TRBJ1-6 gives the full variable domain: GAGVSQSPSNKVTEKGKDVELRCDPISGHTALYWYRQSLGQGLEFLIYFQGNSAPDKSGLPSDRFSAERTGGSVSTLTIQRTQQEDSAVYLCASRDGQGNNSPLHFGNGTRLTVT.

V is TRBV29-1 and J is TRBJ2-1; D call uncertain. Germline CDR1 reads SQVTM; CDR2 reads ANQGSEA. The V end lost 4 bases, the J end lost 0 bases, and 7 bases lay between the germline ends. The CDR3 loop spans 13 amino acids. CDR3 in DNA: TGCAGCGTTGGGGCTAGCTCCTACAATGAGCAGTTCTTC. Protein: CSVGASSYNEQFF.

The J gene is TRBJ2-5, the V gene TRBV19; D unresolved. This CDR3 has 14 amino acids. V was cut by 2 bases and J by 0 bases, with 7 bases left in between. The germline V gene encodes CDR1 LNHDA and CDR2 SQIVND (reference sequence). CDR3 in DNA: TGTGCCAGTAGTATAAATGGGAACCAAGAGACCCAGTACTTC. Its translation is CASSINGNQETQYF.

This CDR3 is CASSLSRAGTQHF. The CDR3 DNA reads TGTGCCAGCAGTTTATCCAGGGCTGGAACCCAGCATTTT. The rearrangement joins TRBV28 to TRBJ1-5; D might be TRBD1 (5 bases). V lost 1 base, J lost 11 bases, and 12 bases lay in between. Germline CDR1 reads MDHEN; CDR2 reads SYDVKM. CDR3 length: 13 residues.

The chain joins TRBV7-2 to TRBJ2-5; 15 bases align to TRBD2. Germline loops: CDR1 SGHTA, CDR2 FQGNSA. Germline trimming cut 3 bases from V and 5 bases from J; bases unmatched to any gene: 10. The CDR3 sequence is 18 residues long. The CDR3 DNA reads as TGTGCCAGCAGCTTTTACGGACTAGCGGGAGGGCCAGGGGAGACCCAGTACTTC. Translated, it gives CASSFYGLAGGPGETQYF.

This rearrangement joins TRBV7-9 to TRBJ2-7; D gene uncertain. The V end was cut by 5 bases, the J end by 2 bases, with 19 bases between. Germline-derived CDR1 and CDR2 are SEHNR and FQNEAQ (reference sequence). The CDR3 spans 16 residues. For the CDR3, the DNA is TGTGCCAGCAGCGCCCCGGGCCTCCTGAGACCCTACGAGCAGTACTTC. Its translation is CASSAPGLLRPYEQYF.

This chain connects TRBV7-2 to TRBJ1-2; D remains unclear. The CDR3 has 13 residues. V lost 4 bases and J 8 bases, leaving 14 bases between the germline ends. The germline gives CDR1 SGHTA, CDR2 FQGNSA. CDR3 sequence: CASSSPSQVGYTF. The CDR3, as DNA: TGTGCCAGCAGCTCCCCGAGCCAGGTAGGCTACACCTTC.

The J gene is TRBJ2-7, the V gene TRBV10-2, with 11 positions matching TRBD2. After removal of 8 bases from V and 4 bases from J, the junction contained 10 bases not matched to a gene. Germline values: CDR1 WSHSY, CDR2 SAAADI. The CDR3 spans 15 residues. The CDR3 loop is CASRGLADSSYEQYF. The DNA of the CDR3 is TGCGCCAGCCGGGGACTAGCGGACTCTAGTTACGAGCAGTACTTC.

The chain employs TRBV18 and TRBJ1-1; 7 positions agree with TRBD1. The CDR3 has 15 residues. Germline CDR1 and CDR2: KGHSH and LQKENI. With V trimmed by 1 base and J by 4 bases, 6 bases remained unmatched. The CDR3 DNA reads as TGTGCCAGCTCACCACGGCAGGGGGATGTCACTGAAGCTTTCTTT. This translates into CASSPRQGDVTEAFF.

The chain carries TRBV6-5 and TRBJ1-1, with D maybe TRBD1 (5 bases). V lost 2 bases to trimming and J lost 3 bases, with 16 bases between them. Germline lookup yields CDR1 MNHEY and CDR2 SVGAGI. The CDR3 length is 16 residues. CDR3 in amino acids: CASSYQGSVVDTEAFF. The DNA of the CDR3 is TGTGCCAGCAGTTACCAGGGATCGGTGGTCGACACTGAAGCTTTCTTT.

The J gene is TRBJ2-7, the V gene TRBV30, with 10 bases that match TRBD2. The CDR3 has 14 amino acids. Trimming cost V 3 bases and J 4 bases; bases outside gene matches: 6. The germline gives CDR1 GTSNPN, CDR2 SVGIG (reference sequence). CDR3: CAWRLAGGYYEQYF. In DNA, the CDR3 is TGTGCCTGGAGGTTAGCGGGAGGATATTACGAGCAGTACTTC.

This clone was recorded once. CDR3 loop: CATSDASRGPHNEQFF. The CDR3 region has the DNA TGTGCCACCAGTGACGCAAGCCGGGGGCCCCACAATGAGCAGTTCTTC. This chain uses TRBV24-1 with TRBJ2-1; either TRBD1 or TRBD2 may supply D (6 bases each). Germline V gene data show CDR1 as KGHDR and CDR2 as SFDVKD. With 4 bases removed from V and 5 bases from J, the gap between germline ends came to 17 bases. The CDR3 loop spans 16 amino acids.

V and J are TRBV2 and TRBJ2-7, with D perhaps given as TRBD1 or TRBD2 (5 bases each). Germline lookup yields CDR1 SNHLY and CDR2 FYNNEI. V lost 9 bases and J 4 bases, leaving 16 bases between the germline ends. The CDR3 is made up of 13 amino acids. The CDR3 region is CASARGVGYEQYF. CDR3 in DNA: TGTGCCAGTGCTAGGGGAGTGGGGTACGAGCAGTACTTC.

The rearrangement joins TRBV19 to TRBJ1-5, with D maybe TRBD1 (5 bases). V was cut by 7 bases and J by 5 bases, with 9 bases left in between. Germline CDR1 reads LNHDA; CDR2 reads SQIVND (reference sequence). The CDR3 has 12 amino acids. The CDR3 DNA reads as TGTGCCAGTACCGACAGTGATCAGCCCCAGCATTTT. This sequence encodes CASTDSDQPQHF. The variable domain in full, with the rest retrieved from reference TRBV19 and TRBJ1-5, is DGGITQSPKYLFRKEGQNVTLSCEQNLNHDAMYWYRQDPGQGLRLIYYSQIVNDFQKGDIAEGYSVSREKKESFPLTVTSAQKNPTAFYLCASTDSDQPQHFGDGTRLSIL.

The chain recombines TRBV6-2 or TRBV6-3 with TRBJ2-7; 10 positions match TRBD2. V shed 3 bases, J shed 2 bases, and the junction held 10 bases outside the gene matches. The V gene's germline CDR1 is MNHEY and CDR2 SVGEGT. The CDR3 covers 17 residues. This CDR3 reads CASSYSVTSGTTYEQYF. The DNA for the CDR3 is TGTGCCAGCAGTTATTCGGTAACTAGCGGGACAACCTACGAGCAGTACTTC.